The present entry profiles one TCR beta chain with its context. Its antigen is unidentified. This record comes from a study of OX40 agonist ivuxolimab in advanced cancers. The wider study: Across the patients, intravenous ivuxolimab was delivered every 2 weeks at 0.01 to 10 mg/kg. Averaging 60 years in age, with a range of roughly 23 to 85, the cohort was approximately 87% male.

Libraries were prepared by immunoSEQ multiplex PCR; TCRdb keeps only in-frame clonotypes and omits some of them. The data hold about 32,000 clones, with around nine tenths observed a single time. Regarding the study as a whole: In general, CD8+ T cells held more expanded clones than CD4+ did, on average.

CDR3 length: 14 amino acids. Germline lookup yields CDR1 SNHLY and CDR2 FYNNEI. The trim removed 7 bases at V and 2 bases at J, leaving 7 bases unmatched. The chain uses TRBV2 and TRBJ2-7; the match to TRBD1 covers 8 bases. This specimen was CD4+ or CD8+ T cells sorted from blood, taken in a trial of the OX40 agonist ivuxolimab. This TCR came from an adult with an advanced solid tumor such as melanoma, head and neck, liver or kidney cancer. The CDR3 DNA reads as TGTGCCAGCATTGGGGCAGGGGGCCCCTACGAGCAGTACTTC. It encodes CASIGAGGPYEQYF.